The T cell receptor (beta chain) described here comes from a study of T cells in Graves' hyperthyroidism and ophthalmopathy. At the level of the study: Peripheral blood was obtained at initial diagnosis, preceding any treatment.

Lactation, pregnancy, other autoimmune disease or uncontrolled infection led to exclusion of patients. On the basis of clinical symptoms, serum thyroxine and TRAb, thyroid ultrasound and orbital computed tomography, diagnoses were made. Using RNA transcripts as the source, TCR beta CDR3 regions were amplified. When the TCR CDR3 underwent first-round RT-PCR, the HTBI primer set was used. TCRdb analysed the multiplex PCR reads with MiXCR anew, one entry per CDR3 protein. The data show about 400,000 distinct CDR3 sequences, just under 25% seen once. The germline CDR1 and CDR2 sequences are LNHDA and SQIVND (reference sequence). The CDR3 spans 15 residues. V was cut by 3 bases and J by 4 bases, with 15 bases left in between.

The receptor was isolated from a man aged 50 to 60 with Graves' hyperthyroidism. Sample: blood. The V gene is TRBV19, the J gene TRBJ1-1; D possibly corresponds to TRBD1 (5 bases). CDR3 sequence: CASSMSGPEGTEAFF. The CDR3 coding sequence is TGTGCCAGTAGTATGTCAGGGCCCGAGGGCACTGAAGCTTTCTTT.